This T cell receptor beta chain appears in the sequencing data of a study of T cell changes during pregnancy in multiple sclerosis. TCRdb keeps only in-frame clones here, not all; method: immunoSEQ multiplex PCR. The table includes about 93,000 clones, 85% to 95% detected once. The sequencing here drew on peripheral blood, taken after pregnancy. This sequence originates from a female donor with multiple sclerosis, enrolled in a pregnancy study.

The DNA for the CDR3 is TGTGCCAGCAGCAACCGGGACAGGGGTGTAAAACTGTTTTTT. Its protein product is CASSNRDRGVKLFF. This sequence joins TRBV25-1 and TRBJ1-4; 10 bases map to TRBD1. This CDR3 comprises 14 residues. Germline values: CDR1 MGHDK, CDR2 SYGVNS. V was clipped by 6 bases and J by 10 bases; unmatched bases: 8.